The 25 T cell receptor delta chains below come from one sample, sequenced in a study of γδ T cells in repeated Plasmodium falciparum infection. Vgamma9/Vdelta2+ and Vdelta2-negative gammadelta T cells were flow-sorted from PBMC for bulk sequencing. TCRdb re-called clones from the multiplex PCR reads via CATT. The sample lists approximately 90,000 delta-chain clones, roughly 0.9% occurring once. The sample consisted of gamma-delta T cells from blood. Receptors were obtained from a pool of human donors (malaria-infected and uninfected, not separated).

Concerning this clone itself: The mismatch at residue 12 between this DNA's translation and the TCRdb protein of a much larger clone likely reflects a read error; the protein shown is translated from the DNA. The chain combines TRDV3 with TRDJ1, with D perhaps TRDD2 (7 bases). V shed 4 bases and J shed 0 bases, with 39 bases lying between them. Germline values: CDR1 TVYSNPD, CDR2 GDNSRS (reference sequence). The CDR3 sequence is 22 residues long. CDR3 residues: CACKLPIPSYWEIRVDTDKLIF. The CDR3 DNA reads TGTGCCTGCAAACTTCCTATCCCCTCGTACTGGGAGATAAGAGTGGACACCGATAAACTCATCTTT.

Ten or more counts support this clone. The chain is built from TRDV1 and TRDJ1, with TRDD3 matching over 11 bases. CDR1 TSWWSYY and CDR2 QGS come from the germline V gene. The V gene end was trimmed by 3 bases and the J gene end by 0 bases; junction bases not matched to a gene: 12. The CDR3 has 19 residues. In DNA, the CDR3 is TGTGCTCTTGGGGAGTTAAGTTGTACTGGGGGATATAACACCGATAAACTCATCTTT. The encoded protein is CALGELSCTGGYNTDKLIF.

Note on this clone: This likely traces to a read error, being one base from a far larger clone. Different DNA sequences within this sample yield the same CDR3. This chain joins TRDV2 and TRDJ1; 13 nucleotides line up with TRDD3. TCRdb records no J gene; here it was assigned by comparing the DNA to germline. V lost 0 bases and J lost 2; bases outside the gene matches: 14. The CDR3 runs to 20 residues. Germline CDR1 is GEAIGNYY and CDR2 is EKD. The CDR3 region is CACDTVQLLGDTGYTDKLIF. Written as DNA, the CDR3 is TGTGCCTGTGACACCGTCCAACTACTGGGGGATACGGGGTATACCGATAAACTCATCTTT.

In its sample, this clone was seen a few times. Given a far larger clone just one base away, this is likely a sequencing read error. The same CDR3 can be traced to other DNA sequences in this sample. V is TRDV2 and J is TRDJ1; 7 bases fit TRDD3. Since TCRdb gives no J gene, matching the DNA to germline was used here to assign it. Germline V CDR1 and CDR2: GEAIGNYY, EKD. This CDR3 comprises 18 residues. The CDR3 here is CACDGPKNEYWGADKLIF. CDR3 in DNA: TGCGCCTGTGATGGGCCTAAGAACGAATACTGGGGAGCCGATAAACTCATCTTT.

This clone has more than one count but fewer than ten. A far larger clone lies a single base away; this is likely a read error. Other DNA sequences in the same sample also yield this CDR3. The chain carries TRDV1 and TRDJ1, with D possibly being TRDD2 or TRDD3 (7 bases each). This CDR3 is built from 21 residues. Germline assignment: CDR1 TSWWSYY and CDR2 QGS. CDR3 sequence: CALGELGFPSFLGGYTDKLIF. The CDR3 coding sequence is TGTGCTCTTGGGGAACTAGGGTTTCCTTCCTTCCTGGGGGGTTACACCGATAAGCTCATCTTT.

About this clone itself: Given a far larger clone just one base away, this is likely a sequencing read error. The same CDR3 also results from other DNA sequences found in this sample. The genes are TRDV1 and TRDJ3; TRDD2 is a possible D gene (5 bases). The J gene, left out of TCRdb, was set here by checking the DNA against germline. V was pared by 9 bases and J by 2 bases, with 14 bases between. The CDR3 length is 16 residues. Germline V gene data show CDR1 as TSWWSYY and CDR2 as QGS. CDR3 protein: CALNLRHTWDTRQMFF. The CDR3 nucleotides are TGTGCTCTAAACCTACGGCATACCTGGGACACCCGACAGATGTTTTTC.

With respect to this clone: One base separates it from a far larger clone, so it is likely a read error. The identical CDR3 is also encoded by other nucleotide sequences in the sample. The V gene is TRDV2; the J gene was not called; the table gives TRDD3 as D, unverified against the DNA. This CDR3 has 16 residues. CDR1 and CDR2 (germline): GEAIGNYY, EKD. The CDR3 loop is CALRRGYDLYTDKLIF. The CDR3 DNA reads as TGTGCCCTACGACGGGGATACGATCTGTACACCGATAAACTCATCTTC.

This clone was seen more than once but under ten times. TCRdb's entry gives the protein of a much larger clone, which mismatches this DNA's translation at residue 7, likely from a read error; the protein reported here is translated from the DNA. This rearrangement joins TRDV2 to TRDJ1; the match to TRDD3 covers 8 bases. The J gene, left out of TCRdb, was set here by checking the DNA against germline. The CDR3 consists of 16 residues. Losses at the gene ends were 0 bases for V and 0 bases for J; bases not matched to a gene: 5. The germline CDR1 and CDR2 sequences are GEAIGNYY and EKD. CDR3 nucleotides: TGTGCCTGTGACACCGGACAGGGGGATAACACCGATAAACTCATCTTT. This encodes CACDTGQGDNTDKLIF.

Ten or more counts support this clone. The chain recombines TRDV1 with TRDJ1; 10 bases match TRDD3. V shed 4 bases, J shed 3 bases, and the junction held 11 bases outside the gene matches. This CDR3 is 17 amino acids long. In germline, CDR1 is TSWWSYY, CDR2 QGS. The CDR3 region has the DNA TGTGCTCTTGGGGGGCGAGTACTGGGGGATTTCGCCGATAAACTCATCTTT. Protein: CALGGRVLGDFADKLIF.

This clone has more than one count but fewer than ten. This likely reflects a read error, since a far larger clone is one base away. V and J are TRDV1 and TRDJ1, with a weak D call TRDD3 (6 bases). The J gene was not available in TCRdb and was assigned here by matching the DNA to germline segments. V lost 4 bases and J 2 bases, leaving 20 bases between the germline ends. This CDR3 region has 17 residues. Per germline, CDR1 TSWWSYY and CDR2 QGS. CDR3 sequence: CALGAEGGTPGTDKLIF. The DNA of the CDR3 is TGTGCTCTTGGGGCCGAAGGGGGGACCCCGGGGACCGATAAACTCATCTTT.

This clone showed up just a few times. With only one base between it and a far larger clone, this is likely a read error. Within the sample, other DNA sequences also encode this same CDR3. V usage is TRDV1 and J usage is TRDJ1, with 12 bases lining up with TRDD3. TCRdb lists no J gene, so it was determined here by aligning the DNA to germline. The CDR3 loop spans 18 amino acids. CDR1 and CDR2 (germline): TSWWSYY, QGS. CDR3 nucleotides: TGTGCTCTTGGGACCCCTGGGGGATACGCATTTCACACCGACAAACTCATCTTT. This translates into CALGTPGGYAFHTDKLIF.

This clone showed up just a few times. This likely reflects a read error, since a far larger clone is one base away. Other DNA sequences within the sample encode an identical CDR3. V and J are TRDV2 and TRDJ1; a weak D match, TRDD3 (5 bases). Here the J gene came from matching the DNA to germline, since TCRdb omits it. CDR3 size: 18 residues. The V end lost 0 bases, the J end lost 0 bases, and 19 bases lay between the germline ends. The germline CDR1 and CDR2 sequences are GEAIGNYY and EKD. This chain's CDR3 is CACDTLVTGGPYTDKLIF. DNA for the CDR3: TGTGCCTGTGACACCCTTGTTACTGGAGGACCTTACACCGATAAACTCATCTTT.

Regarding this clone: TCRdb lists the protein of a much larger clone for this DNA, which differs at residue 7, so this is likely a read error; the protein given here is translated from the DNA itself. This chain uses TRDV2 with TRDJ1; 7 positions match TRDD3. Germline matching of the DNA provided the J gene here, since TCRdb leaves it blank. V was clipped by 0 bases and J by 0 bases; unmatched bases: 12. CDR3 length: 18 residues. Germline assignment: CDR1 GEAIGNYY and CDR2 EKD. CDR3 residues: CACDTIMGDPRYTDKLIF. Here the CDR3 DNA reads TGTGCCTGTGACACCATCATGGGGGACCCCCGGTACACCGATAAACTCATCTTT.

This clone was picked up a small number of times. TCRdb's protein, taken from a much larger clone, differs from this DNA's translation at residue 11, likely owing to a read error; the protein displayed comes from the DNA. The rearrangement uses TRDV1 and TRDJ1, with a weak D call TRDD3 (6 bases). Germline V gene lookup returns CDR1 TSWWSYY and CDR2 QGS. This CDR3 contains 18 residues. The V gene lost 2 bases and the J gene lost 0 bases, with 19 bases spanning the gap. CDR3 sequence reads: CALGELERGRGYTDKLIF. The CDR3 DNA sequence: TGTGCTCTTGGGGAATTAGAGCGGGGGAGGGGGTACACCGATAAACTCATCTTT.

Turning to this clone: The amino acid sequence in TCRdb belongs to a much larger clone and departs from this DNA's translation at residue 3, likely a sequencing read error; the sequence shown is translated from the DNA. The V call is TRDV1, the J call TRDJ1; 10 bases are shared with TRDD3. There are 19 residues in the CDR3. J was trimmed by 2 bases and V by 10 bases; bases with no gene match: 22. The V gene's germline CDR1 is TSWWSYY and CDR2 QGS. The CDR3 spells CAPTITHGYLLGDTDKLIF. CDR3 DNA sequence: TGTGCTCCTACCATTACCCATGGTTATTTACTGGGGGATACCGATAAACTCATCTTT.

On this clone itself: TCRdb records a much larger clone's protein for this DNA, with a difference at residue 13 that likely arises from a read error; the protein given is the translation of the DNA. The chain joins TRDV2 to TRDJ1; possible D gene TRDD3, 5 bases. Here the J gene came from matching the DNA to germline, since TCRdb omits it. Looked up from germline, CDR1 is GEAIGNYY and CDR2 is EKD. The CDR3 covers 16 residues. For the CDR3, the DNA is TGTGCCTGTGACACCGTGGGGAGGGGGTACACCGATAGACTCATCTTT. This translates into CACDTVGRGYTDRLIF.

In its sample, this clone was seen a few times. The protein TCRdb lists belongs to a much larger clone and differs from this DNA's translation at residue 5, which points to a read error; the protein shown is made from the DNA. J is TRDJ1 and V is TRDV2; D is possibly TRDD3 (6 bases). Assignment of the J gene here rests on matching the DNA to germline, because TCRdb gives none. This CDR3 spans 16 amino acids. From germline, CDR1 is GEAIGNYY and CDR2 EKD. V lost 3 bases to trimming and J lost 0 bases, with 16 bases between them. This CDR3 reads CACDCLGYLNTDKLIF. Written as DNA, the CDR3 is TGTGCCTGTGACTGCCTAGGATACCTTAACACCGATAAACTCATCTTT.

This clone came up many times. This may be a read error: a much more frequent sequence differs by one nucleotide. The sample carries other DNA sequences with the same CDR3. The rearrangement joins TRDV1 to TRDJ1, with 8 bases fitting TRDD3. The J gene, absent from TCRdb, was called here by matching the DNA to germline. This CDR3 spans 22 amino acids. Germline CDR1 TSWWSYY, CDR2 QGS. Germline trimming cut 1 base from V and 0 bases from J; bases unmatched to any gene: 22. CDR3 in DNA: TGTGCTCTTGGGGAACGGAGGGAGACTGGGGGGTACCAAGGGTCGTACACCGATAAACTCATCTTT. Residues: CALGERRETGGYQGSYTDKLIF.

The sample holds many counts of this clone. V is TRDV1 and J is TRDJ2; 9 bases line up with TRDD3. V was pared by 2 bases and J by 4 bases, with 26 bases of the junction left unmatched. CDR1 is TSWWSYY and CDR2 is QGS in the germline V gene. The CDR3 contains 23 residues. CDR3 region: CALGETILRSMRGILRGTAQLFF. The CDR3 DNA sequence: TGTGCTCTTGGGGAAACGATCCTACGGTCGATGAGGGGGATACTAAGGGGGACAGCACAACTCTTCTTT.

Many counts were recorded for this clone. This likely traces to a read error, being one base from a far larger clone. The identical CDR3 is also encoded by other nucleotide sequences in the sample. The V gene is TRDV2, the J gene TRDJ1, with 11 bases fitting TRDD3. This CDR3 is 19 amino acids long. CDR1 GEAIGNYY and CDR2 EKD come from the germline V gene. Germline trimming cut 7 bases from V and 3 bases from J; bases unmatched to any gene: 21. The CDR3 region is CACDEVMILGDKGADKLIF. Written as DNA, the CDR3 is TGTGCCTGCGACGAGGTGATGATACTGGGGGATAAGGGGGCCGATAAACTCATCTTT.

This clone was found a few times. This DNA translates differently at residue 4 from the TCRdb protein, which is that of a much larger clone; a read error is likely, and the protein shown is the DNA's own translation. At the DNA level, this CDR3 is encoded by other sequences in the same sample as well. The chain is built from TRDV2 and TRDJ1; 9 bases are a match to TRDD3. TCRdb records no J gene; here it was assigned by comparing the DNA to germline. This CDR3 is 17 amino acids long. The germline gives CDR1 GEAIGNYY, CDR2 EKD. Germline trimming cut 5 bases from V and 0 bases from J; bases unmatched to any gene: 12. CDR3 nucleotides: TGTGCCTGTGGCGCCTTACTGGGGGACACGTACACCGATAAACTCATCTTT. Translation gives CACGALLGDTYTDKLIF.

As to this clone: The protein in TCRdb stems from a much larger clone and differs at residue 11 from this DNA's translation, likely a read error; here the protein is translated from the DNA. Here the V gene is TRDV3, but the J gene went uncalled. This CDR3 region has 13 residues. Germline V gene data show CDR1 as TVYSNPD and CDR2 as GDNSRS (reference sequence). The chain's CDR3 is CAFRGTPFGGPIF. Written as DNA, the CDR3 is TGTGCCTTTAGAGGGACTCCTTTCGGGGGACCCATCTTT.

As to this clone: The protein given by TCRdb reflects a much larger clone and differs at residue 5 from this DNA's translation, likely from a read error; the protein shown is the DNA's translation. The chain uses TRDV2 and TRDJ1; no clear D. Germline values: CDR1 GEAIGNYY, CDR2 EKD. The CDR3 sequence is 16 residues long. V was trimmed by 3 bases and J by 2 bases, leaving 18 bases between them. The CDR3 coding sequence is TGTGCCTGTGACCCCATTCAAGGTCTAGGGACCGATAAACTCATCTTT. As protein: CACDPIQGLGTDKLIF.

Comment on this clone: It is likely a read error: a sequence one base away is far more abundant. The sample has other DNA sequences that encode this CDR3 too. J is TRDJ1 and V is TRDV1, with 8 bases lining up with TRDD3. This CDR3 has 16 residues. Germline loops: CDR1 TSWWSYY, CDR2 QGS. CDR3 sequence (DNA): TGCGCTCTTGGGGAATTTGGGGGATCCTACACCGATAAACTCATCTTT. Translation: CALGEFGGSYTDKLIF.

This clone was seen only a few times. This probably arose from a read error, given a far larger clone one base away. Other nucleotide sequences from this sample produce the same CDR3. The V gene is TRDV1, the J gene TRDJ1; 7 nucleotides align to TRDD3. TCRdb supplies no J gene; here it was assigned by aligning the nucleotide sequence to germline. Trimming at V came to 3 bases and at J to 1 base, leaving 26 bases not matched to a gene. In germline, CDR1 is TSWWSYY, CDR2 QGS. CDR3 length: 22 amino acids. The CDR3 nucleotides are TGTGCTCTTGGGGAGGTGGTGACGTCCTGGGGATATTGGGAAAGCGTCACCGATAAACTCATCTTT. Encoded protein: CALGEVVTSWGYWESVTDKLIF.